This TCR beta chain was obtained from a study of early stage breast cancer tumors (dated by TCRdb to 2016 to 2017). Regarding the study in general: Of the roughly 16 invasive breast tumors, around twelve were found to be estrogen receptor-positive, progesterone receptor-positive and HER2-negative. Most of the 12 ER+/PR+/HER2- tumors were invasive ductal carcinomas, while the other four were invasive lobular carcinomas. On average, each sample got around 10-fold read coverage. A total of around 2.7 million templates, representing some 1 million unique clonotypes, were detected across all samples. Broader findings and caveats from the paper: Because the cohort was small, analysis by tumor subtype was not possible. Enriched TCRB sequences shared across patients were found to be mostly commonly generated sequences that were unlikely to play an important role in the tumor microenvironment. Repertoires from blood resembled normal breast more closely than tumor, and using blood as a reference for each tissue separated tumor from normal in about 85% of the 16 patients. Sequencing bulk genomic DNA from unsorted cells could not capture chain pairing or functional markers like CD4, CD8 and FOXP3. About 2.5-fold higher T cell density and higher clonality were observed in tumors than in adjacent normal breast tissue.

The study profiled bulk TCR beta-chain repertoires in matched peripheral blood, tumor and adjacent normal breast tissue taken from about 15 patients with early-stage breast cancer. Before surgery, about 5-10 mL of whole blood was collected in EDTA tubes and processed within 2 hours. Peripheral blood mononuclear cells were isolated by Ficoll-Paque centrifugation in SepMate-50 tubes. PBMCs were cryopreserved in approximately 90% FBS with approximately 10% DMSO in aliquots of roughly 1.9 to 4.5 million cells and stored in liquid nitrogen. The Qiagen AllPrep DNA/RNA Mini kit was used to extract genomic DNA. Two independent genomic DNA replicates were amplified for each sample, with around 0.5 ug used for blood and approximately 1.5 ug for tumor or normal breast. Following the manufacturer's instructions, the ImmunoSeq Intro kit was used to carry out TCRB sequencing on genomic DNA. Multiplex PCR was run for 31 cycles using proprietary primers and spike-in control sequences for absolute quantification. An 87-bp fragment spanning the CDR3 and flanking V and J genes was sequenced with single-end 150-bp reads. Seven samples, each with two replicates, were multiplexed per lane of an Illumina MiSeq using version 3.0 chemistry. As for the original processing: The vendor's proprietary pipeline processed the raw data and merged both replicates into a single result for each sample. Productive rearrangements sharing the V-gene family, CDR3 amino acid sequence and J-gene segment were defined as clonotypes. Clonality was computed as 1 minus the normalized Shannon entropy (Pielou evenness) of TCRB abundances. To estimate T cell density, the total number of templates was divided by the input cell count, which was inferred from how much DNA went in. Recon, run with its default parameters, was used to estimate overall repertoire diversity and clonality. A clonotype was considered tumor-enriched if its abundance in tumor exceeded 0.1% and was at least 32-fold higher than its abundance in normal breast. In its TCRdb copy, this immuneACCESS table keeps in-frame sequences only and misses some clones. Where compared with another copy, unresolved V genes explain less than half of these, and the others have no known cause. V and J calls plus clone size are reproduced from that table; the DNA served to infer D and trimming. The sample profile shows tens of thousands of clones; approximately 69% of them were found once. The ten top clones hold approximately 7% of the sample.

With regard to this clone: Its antigen specificity is not known. Qualities for individual bases were not recorded, and no much larger clone is one base off.

V is shortened by 3 bases, J by 6 bases, and the region joining them spans 15 bases. The CDR3 measures 15 amino acids from cysteine to phenylalanine. Just the 45-base CDR3 DNA is kept, in frame starting at base 1. CDR1 and CDR2 are drawn from the germline V gene: MGHRA, YSYEKL. The source material was blood. Recombination linked TRBV4-1 to TRBJ2-1; the D segment could be TRBD2, given 5 matching bases. This TCR was sampled from a person in their 60s with breast cancer. This receptor has the CDR3 CASSHPSERINEQFF. At the DNA level, the sequence is TGCGCCAGCAGCCACCCGTCCGAGCGGATCAATGAGCAGTTCTTC.